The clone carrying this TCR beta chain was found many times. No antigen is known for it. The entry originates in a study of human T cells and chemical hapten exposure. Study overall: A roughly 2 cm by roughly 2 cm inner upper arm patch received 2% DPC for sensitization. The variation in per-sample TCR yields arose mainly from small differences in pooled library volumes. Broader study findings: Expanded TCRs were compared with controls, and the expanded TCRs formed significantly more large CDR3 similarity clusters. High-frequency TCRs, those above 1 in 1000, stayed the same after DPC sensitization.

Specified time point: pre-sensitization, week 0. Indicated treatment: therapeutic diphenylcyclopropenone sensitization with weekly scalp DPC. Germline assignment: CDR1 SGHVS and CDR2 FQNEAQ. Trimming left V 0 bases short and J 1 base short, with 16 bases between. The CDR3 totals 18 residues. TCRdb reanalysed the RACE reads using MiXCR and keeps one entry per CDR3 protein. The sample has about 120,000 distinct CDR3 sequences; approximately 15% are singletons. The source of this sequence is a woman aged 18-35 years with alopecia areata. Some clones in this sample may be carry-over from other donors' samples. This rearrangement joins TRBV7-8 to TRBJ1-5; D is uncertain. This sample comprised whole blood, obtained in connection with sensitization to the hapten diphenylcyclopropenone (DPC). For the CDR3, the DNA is TGTGCCAGCAGCTTAGCAGGCAGGCCCGGGATGAGCAATCAGCCCCAGCATTTT. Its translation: CASSLAGRPGMSNQPQHF.